This T cell receptor beta chain comes out of a study of shared clonotypes between healthy human individuals. Study outcomes and limitations: Compared with clonotypes that all four donors shared, non-shared clonotypes had lower generation probabilities.

Libraries were prepared by immunoSEQ multiplex PCR; TCRdb keeps only in-frame clonotypes and omits some of them. This sample yields roughly 2.5 million clones, of which more than 90% are seen a single time; more than 0.12% belongs to the top ten. J gave up 10 bases and V 8 bases, and 5 bases lay outside the gene matches. This CDR3 region has 13 residues. Germline values: CDR1 MNHEY, CDR2 SVGAGI. This clone was observed once. The antigen is not known. Material: naive CD4+ T cells sorted from blood. As to subset: CD45RA+ positively selected. This TCR was sampled from a young man in good health. The chain employs TRBV6-5 and TRBJ1-6; 10 bases are shared with TRBD1. CDR3 sequence (DNA): TGTGCCAGCCCGGGACAGGGGAAGTCACCCCTCCACTTT. The encoded protein is CASPGQGKSPLHF.